These 32 T cell receptor beta chains originate from one sample sequenced in a study of blood T cell repertoires in COVID-19. Some clones are missing from TCRdb's copy, which holds only in-frame ones; the method was immunoSEQ multiplex PCR. The sample records about 410,000 clones, 80% to 90% being singletons. The sample was peripheral blood. The receptors were sampled from a woman between 25 and 40 years old with active or convalescent COVID-19.

This clone has a handful of counts. This chain uses TRBV5-5 with TRBJ1-4; TRBD1 agrees at 7 bases. With 1 base clipped from V and 2 bases from J, the junction kept 2 bases outside the gene matches. The CDR3 consists of 15 residues. Germline CDR1 is SGHKS and CDR2 is YYEKEE (reference sequence). As DNA, the CDR3 is TGTGCCAGCAGCTTGCTACAGGGGACTAATGAAAAACTGTTTTTT. This translates into CASSLLQGTNEKLFF.

The chain couples TRBV27 to TRBJ2-2; D is undetermined. There are 15 residues in the CDR3. Germline V gene data show CDR1 as MNHEY and CDR2 as SMNVEV (reference sequence). V was trimmed by 5 bases and J by 0 bases, leaving 10 bases between them. CDR3 DNA: TGTGCCAGCAGTAGCGCTCACTCGAACACCGGGGAGCTGTTTTTT. Its translation: CASSSAHSNTGELFF.

The chain uses TRBV19 and TRBJ2-7; 8 bases agree with TRBD1. The CDR3 has 13 residues. The J segment lost 3 bases and the V segment lost 4 bases, leaving 2 bases of the junction unmatched. Germline lookup yields CDR1 LNHDA and CDR2 SQIVND (reference sequence). The CDR3 DNA reads TGTGCCAGTAGTAACGGACAGGGCTACGAGCAGTACTTC. This codes for CASSNGQGYEQYF.

The CDR3 nucleotides read TGTGCCAGCAGCTTAGATGGCAGTGACTATGGCTACACCTTC. It translates to CASSLDGSDYGYTF. The rearrangement links TRBV11-2 to TRBJ1-2; the D is unclear. This CDR3 has 14 residues. Germline assignment: CDR1 SGHAT and CDR2 FQNNGV. The V gene lost 0 bases and the J gene lost 3 bases, with 8 bases spanning the gap.

V is TRBV19 and J is TRBJ2-2; TRBD1 matches at 9 bases. From germline, CDR1 is LNHDA and CDR2 SQIVND (reference sequence). The CDR3 totals 19 residues. V trimming: 7 bases; J trimming: 4 bases; junction bases outside the gene matches: 19. This CDR3 is CASNPGWATGGFSTGELFF. The DNA of the CDR3 is TGTGCCAGTAACCCGGGGTGGGCTACAGGGGGCTTTTCCACCGGGGAGCTGTTTTTT.

This clone was seen a few times. This chain links TRBV3-1 (or the pseudogene TRBV3-2) with TRBJ1-2; weak D call: TRBD1 (5 bases). The CDR3 consists of 16 residues. V was clipped by 0 bases and J by 8 bases, with 19 bases between them. Germline V gene lookup returns CDR1 LGHDT and CDR2 YNNKEL (reference sequence). The CDR3 region is CASSQEEGARLWGYTF. The CDR3 DNA reads TGTGCCAGCAGCCAAGAAGAAGGGGCGCGATTGTGGGGCTACACCTTC.

This chain joins TRBV4-1 and TRBJ2-1; 14 bases fit TRBD2. The CDR3 extends over 19 amino acids. Germline CDR1 reads MGHRA; CDR2 reads YSYEKL. Trimming took 0 bases from V and 7 from J; bases not matched to a gene: 11. The CDR3 DNA is TGCGCCAGCAGCCAAGATGGGCCGGGGACTAGCGGGAGCATAAATGAGCAGTTCTTC. Translated: CASSQDGPGTSGSINEQFF.

The CDR3 spells CASSLGGANTGELFF. The CDR3 DNA is TGTGCCAGCAGCCTAGGCGGGGCCAACACCGGGGAGCTGTTTTTT. The genes are TRBV27 and TRBJ2-2; a possible D gene is TRBD2 (6 bases). The CDR3 spans 15 residues. V lost 6 bases, J lost 2 bases, and 13 bases lay in between. Looked up from germline, CDR1 is MNHEY and CDR2 is SMNVEV (reference sequence).

The J gene is TRBJ2-7, the V gene TRBV14, with D perhaps matching TRBD2 (6 bases). The CDR3 loop spans 15 amino acids. Trimming removed 0 bases at V and 2 bases at J, with 11 bases between. Germline V gene sequence: CDR1 SGHDN, CDR2 FVKESK. This CDR3 is CASSQDRGSTYEQYF. The CDR3 bases are TGTGCCAGCAGCCAAGATCGGGGGAGTACCTACGAGCAGTACTTC.

The chain carries TRBV9 and TRBJ1-2; D call uncertain. Germline loops: CDR1 SGDLS, CDR2 YYNGEE. V was clipped by 0 bases and J by 4 bases, with 4 bases between them. The CDR3 loop spans 12 amino acids. CDR3 bases: TGTGCCAGCAGCGTAGCGGGCTATGGCTACACCTTC. This encodes CASSVAGYGYTF.

V is TRBV5-1 and J is TRBJ2-3, with D possibly being TRBD1 (5 bases). Per germline, CDR1 SGHRS and CDR2 YFSETQ. This CDR3 region has 15 residues. The germline V and J ends were trimmed by 4 bases and 0 bases, with 12 bases remaining between them. Written as DNA, the CDR3 is TGCGCCAGCAGCCCAACAGGATTTAGCACAGATACGCAGTATTTT. It is translated as CASSPTGFSTDTQYF. Full variable domain (rest looked up from reference TRBV5-1 and TRBJ2-3): KAGVTQTPRYLIKTRGQQVTLSCSPISGHRSVSWYQQTPGQGLQFLFEYFSETQRNKGNFPGRFSGRQFSNSRSEMNVSTLELGDSALYLCASSPTGFSTDTQYFGPGTRLTVL.

The chain is built from TRBV28 and TRBJ1-1; D is uncertain. The CDR3 runs to 15 residues. The germline V gene has CDR1 MDHEN and CDR2 SYDVKM. Trimming took 6 bases from V and 0 from J, leaving 14 bases between them. The DNA for the CDR3 is TGTGCCAGCAGAAATACCTGGACTGTGAACACTGAAGCTTTCTTT. Protein sequence: CASRNTWTVNTEAFF.

V usage is TRBV10-1 and J usage is TRBJ1-1; 7 bases are shared with TRBD1. Germline CDR1 WNHNN, CDR2 SYGVQD (reference sequence). The CDR3 length is 15 residues. The V gene end was trimmed by 3 bases and the J gene end by 5 bases; junction bases not matched to a gene: 9. CDR3 sequence: CASSDEGAPRTEAFF. The CDR3 DNA is TGCGCCAGCAGTGACGAGGGGGCCCCGCGAACTGAAGCTTTCTTT.

The chain uses TRBV6-5 and TRBJ2-2; perhaps TRBD2 as D (5 bases). Germline V gene sequence: CDR1 MNHEY, CDR2 SVGAGI. Trimming pared 8 bases from V and 0 bases from J, leaving 13 bases between. This CDR3 has 15 residues. The CDR3 loop is CASVSAGANTGELFF. CDR3 DNA sequence: TGTGCCAGCGTATCCGCCGGGGCGAACACCGGGGAGCTGTTTTTT.

Concerning this clone itself: In the same sample, other DNA sequences code for this CDR3. For the CDR3, the DNA is TGTGCCAGCAGCTTTGGGAGCTCCTACGAGCAGTACTTC. The encoded protein is CASSFGSSYEQYF. The V and J genes are TRBV7-9 and TRBJ2-7; a possible D gene is TRBD2 (5 bases). V lost 3 bases and J 0 bases, leaving 6 bases between the germline ends. Germline CDR1 reads SEHNR; CDR2 reads FQNEAQ (reference sequence). This CDR3 has 13 amino acids.

This clone was seen once. The chain joins TRBV29-1 to TRBJ1-2; D is ambiguous. This CDR3 comprises 11 residues. The V end lost 4 bases, the J end lost 4 bases, and 7 bases lay between the germline ends. Germline CDR1 reads SQVTM; CDR2 reads ANQGSEA. DNA for the CDR3: TGCAGCGTTGTGGCAGGCTATGGCTACACCTTC. Translated: CSVVAGYGYTF.

J is TRBJ2-5 and V is TRBV5-1, with TRBD2 as a possible D gene (5 bases). The germline CDR1 and CDR2 sequences are SGHRS and YFSETQ. This CDR3 spans 15 amino acids. With 0 bases removed from V and 4 bases from J, the gap between germline ends came to 13 bases. CDR3 in DNA: TGCGCCAGCAGCTTGGATGACTACCGAGGAGAGACCCAGTACTTC. Its protein product is CASSLDDYRGETQYF.

This clone was counted a single time. The chain uses TRBV18 and TRBJ1-1, with 10 bases fitting TRBD1. This CDR3 has 15 residues. Unmatched junction bases numbered 8, after V lost 5 bases and J lost 5 bases. Germline V gene lookup returns CDR1 KGHSH and CDR2 LQKENI. CDR3: CASSTTGGAVTEAFF. The CDR3, as DNA: TGTGCCAGCTCAACGACAGGGGGCGCGGTGACTGAAGCTTTCTTT.

The V and J genes are TRBV12-5 and TRBJ1-2; D unresolved. Trimming took off 0 bases at V and 2 bases at J, with 16 bases between the two ends. Germline CDR1 and CDR2: LGHNT and FRNRAP. This CDR3 is built from 17 residues. CDR3 loop: CASGLVPFDPGNYGYTF. In nucleotides, the CDR3 is TGTGCTAGTGGTTTGGTACCTTTCGATCCGGGAAACTATGGCTACACCTTC.

A remark on this clone: Distinct nucleotide sequences in the sample also encode this CDR3. The chain carries TRBV7-9 and TRBJ1-2; D unclear. The CDR3 contains 14 residues. V was trimmed by 0 bases and J by 0 bases, leaving 5 bases between them. Germline assignment: CDR1 SEHNR and CDR2 FQNEAQ (reference sequence). The CDR3 nucleotides read TGTGCCAGCAGCTTAGCCGGGACTAACTATGGCTACACCTTC. Protein product: CASSLAGTNYGYTF.

This clone has more than one count but fewer than ten. This chain connects TRBV2 to TRBJ2-1, with 13 bases that match TRBD2. This CDR3 region has 16 residues. The V segment lost 2 bases and the J segment 10 bases; nucleotides outside the gene matches: 8. Germline V CDR1 and CDR2: SNHLY, FYNNEI. This CDR3 reads CASSEWILAGGKEQFF. CDR3 coding DNA: TGTGCCAGCAGTGAATGGATACTAGCGGGGGGGAAAGAGCAGTTCTTC.

In this sample, this clone turned up a few times. This chain uses TRBV27 with TRBJ2-7; TRBD1 aligns across 9 bases. From germline, CDR1 is MNHEY and CDR2 SMNVEV (reference sequence). The V segment lost 5 bases and the J segment 4 bases; nucleotides outside the gene matches: 9. The CDR3 contains 15 residues. CDR3 region: CASSPWGQGVYEQYF. CDR3 in DNA: TGTGCCAGCAGTCCTTGGGGACAGGGTGTTTACGAGCAGTACTTC.

The genes are TRBV7-9 and TRBJ1-2; a weak D match, TRBD1 (6 bases). The CDR3 totals 15 residues. Trimming shortened V by 2 bases and J by 6 bases, and 16 bases separated the two germline ends. Germline V gene lookup returns CDR1 SEHNR and CDR2 FQNEAQ (reference sequence). CDR3 amino acids: CASSLPQDRKDGYTF. The CDR3 bases are TGTGCCAGCAGCTTACCCCAGGACAGAAAGGATGGCTACACCTTC.

Turning to this clone: Other nucleotide sequences in the sample specify the same CDR3. The rearrangement links TRBV5-6 to TRBJ1-1; possible D gene TRBD1, 5 bases. The CDR3 sequence is 13 residues long. V lost 0 bases and J 5 bases, leaving 8 bases between the germline ends. Germline lookup yields CDR1 SGHDT and CDR2 YYEEEE. DNA for the CDR3: TGTGCCAGCAGCTTGGGGGGCTCGACTGAAGCTTTCTTT. This sequence encodes CASSLGGSTEAFF.

The rearrangement links TRBV2 to TRBJ2-7; TRBD1 is a possible D gene (6 bases). Germline CDR1 is SNHLY and CDR2 is FYNNEI. V lost 11 bases and J lost 3, with 11 bases in between. The CDR3 consists of 11 residues. The CDR3 DNA sequence: TGTGCCGTTGTACAGGGCTACGAGCAGTACTTC. Translating it yields CAVVQGYEQYF.

The chain is built from TRBV7-7 and TRBJ1-5; TRBD1 agrees at 9 bases. V lost 0 bases to trimming and J lost 2 bases; unmatched junction nucleotides: 8. From germline, CDR1 is SSHAT and CDR2 FNYEAQ (reference sequence). The CDR3 is made up of 18 amino acids. The CDR3 coding sequence is TGTGCCAGCAGCTTAGCGGGACAGGGTTTAAGTCGCAATCAGCCCCAGCATTTT. Translation: CASSLAGQGLSRNQPQHF. Full variable domain (missing parts from reference TRBV7-7 and TRBJ1-5): GAGVSQSPRYKVTKRGQDVTLRCDPISSHATLYWYQQALGQGPEFLTYFNYEAQPDKSGLPSDRFSAERPEGSISTLTIQRTEQRDSAMYRCASSLAGQGLSRNQPQHFGDGTRLSIL.

This clone occurred a few times. This chain joins TRBV5-1 and TRBJ2-2; 9 bases are shared with TRBD1. With V trimmed by 7 bases and J by 5 bases, 9 bases remained unmatched. The CDR3 runs 15 residues. Germline CDR1 is SGHRS and CDR2 is YFSETQ. CDR3 DNA sequence: TGCGCCAGCTACTTGTCCGGGACAGGGACCGGGGAGCTGTTTTTT. Its translation: CASYLSGTGTGELFF. Full variable domain (outside the CDR3, taken from reference TRBV5-1 and TRBJ2-2): KAGVTQTPRYLIKTRGQQVTLSCSPISGHRSVSWYQQTPGQGLQFLFEYFSETQRNKGNFPGRFSGRQFSNSRSEMNVSTLELGDSALYLCASYLSGTGTGELFFGEGSRLTVL.

This clone appeared a few times. The V and J genes are TRBV10-3 and TRBJ1-1; TRBD1 might be the D (6 bases). V was cut by 4 bases and J by 5 bases, with 11 bases left in between. The germline gives CDR1 ENHRY, CDR2 SYGVKD. This CDR3 is built from 13 residues. In DNA form, the CDR3 reads TGTGCCATCAGTGGGGGGCCTTGGACTGAAGCTTTCTTT. It specifies CAISGGPWTEAFF.

The DNA for the CDR3 is TGTGCCAGCAGCTATGGACTAGCGGGGCTAGAGACCCAGTACTTC. Encoded protein: CASSYGLAGLETQYF. The J gene is TRBJ2-5, the V gene TRBV11-3, with TRBD2 matching over 12 bases. This CDR3 contains 15 residues. With V trimmed by 4 bases and J by 4 bases, 4 bases remained unmatched. Germline lookup yields CDR1 SGHNT and CDR2 YENEEA.

This clone appeared a few times. The genes are TRBV6-5 and TRBJ2-7; 11 nucleotides agree with TRBD1. There are 15 residues in the CDR3. Unmatched junction bases numbered 3, after V lost 2 bases and J lost 3 bases. Germline V lookup: CDR1 MNHEY, CDR2 SVGAGI. The CDR3 DNA reads as TGTGCCAGCAGTTACGGACAGGGGGCGTACTACGAGCAGTACTTC. Translating gives CASSYGQGAYYEQYF.

This rearrangement joins TRBV7-9 to TRBJ2-5, with TRBD1 matching 7 bases. The CDR3 runs 15 residues. V lost 1 base to trimming and J lost 5 bases; unmatched junction nucleotides: 7. The germline gives CDR1 SEHNR, CDR2 FQNEAQ (reference sequence). The CDR3 DNA reads TGTGCCAGCAGCTTAGTACAGACAGGGTCGGAGACCCAGTACTTC. The encoded protein is CASSLVQTGSETQYF.

The chain uses TRBV5-4 and TRBJ2-7; 9 bases fit TRBD2. Germline V gives CDR1 SGHNT, CDR2 YYREEE (reference sequence). This CDR3 is 15 amino acids long. V was clipped by 1 base and J by 1 base; unmatched bases: 3. DNA of the CDR3: TGTGCCAGCAGCTTGATTAGCGGGGGATCCTACGAGCAGTACTTC. It codes for CASSLISGGSYEQYF.